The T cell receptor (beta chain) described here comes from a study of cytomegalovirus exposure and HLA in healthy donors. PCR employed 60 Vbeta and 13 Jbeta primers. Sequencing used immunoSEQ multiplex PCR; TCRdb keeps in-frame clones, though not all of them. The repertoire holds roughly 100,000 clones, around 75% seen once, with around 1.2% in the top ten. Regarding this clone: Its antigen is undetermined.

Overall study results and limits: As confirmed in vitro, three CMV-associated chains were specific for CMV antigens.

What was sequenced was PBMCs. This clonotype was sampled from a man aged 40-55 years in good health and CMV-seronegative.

The CDR3 nucleotides read TGTGCCAGCAGCCCAGGACAGCCTGGGGACGAGCAGTACTTC. Protein sequence: CASSPGQPGDEQYF. The chain links TRBV7-9 to TRBJ2-7; possibly TRBD1 for D (6 bases). Germline CDR1 reads SEHNR; CDR2 reads FQNEAQ (reference sequence). The CDR3 runs to 14 residues. The V end lost 5 bases, the J end lost 5 bases, and 16 bases lay between the germline ends.